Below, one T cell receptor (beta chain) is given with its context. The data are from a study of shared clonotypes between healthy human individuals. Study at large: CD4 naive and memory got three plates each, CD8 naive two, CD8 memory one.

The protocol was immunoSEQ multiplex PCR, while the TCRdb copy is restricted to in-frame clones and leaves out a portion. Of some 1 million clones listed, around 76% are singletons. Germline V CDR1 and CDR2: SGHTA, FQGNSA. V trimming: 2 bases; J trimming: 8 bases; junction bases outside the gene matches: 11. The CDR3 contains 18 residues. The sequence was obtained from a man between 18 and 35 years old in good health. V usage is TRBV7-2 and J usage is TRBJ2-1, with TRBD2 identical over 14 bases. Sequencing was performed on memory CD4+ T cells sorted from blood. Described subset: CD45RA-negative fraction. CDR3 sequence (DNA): TGTGCCAGCAGCTTATACGCCCTGGGGACTAGCGGGAGTTATGAGCAGTTCTTC. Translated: CASSLYALGTSGSYEQFF.